The T cell receptor (beta chain) under discussion was sequenced for a study of STAT5B mutations in CD4+ large granular lymphocyte leukemia. Looking at the study overall: The CDR3 'QG' motif was associated with a particular HLA allele among healthy donors. Notes on the study in general: Compared with healthy controls (2/35), patient top clones favored TRBV06 (8/27).

For this clone: The target antigen is unknown.

Clones were read by immunoSEQ multiplex PCR, and TCRdb kept only the in-frame ones, dropping some. The sample holds roughly 30,000 clones, 79% seen once. The CDR3 sequence is 13 residues long. V trimming: 1 base; J trimming: 5 bases; junction bases outside the gene matches: 2. Germline CDR1 reads SQVTM; CDR2 reads ANQGSEA. This clonotype was obtained from a human donor in good health. This chain links TRBV29-1 with TRBJ1-2, with 9 bases that match TRBD1. Material for sequencing was CD4+ T cells from blood buffy coats. CDR3 in DNA: TGCAGCGTTGAAGGACAGGGGGTATATGGCTACACCTTC. It codes for CSVEGQGVYGYTF. The full variable domain, in which reference TRBV29-1 and TRBJ1-2 provide the parts outside the CDR3, is SAVISQKPSRDICQRGTSLTIQCQVDSQVTMMFWYRQQPGQSLTLIATANQGSEATYESGFVIDKFPISRPNLTFSTLTVSNMSPEDSSIYLCSVEGQGVYGYTFGSGTRLTVV.